This TCR beta chain stems from a study of cytomegalovirus exposure and HLA in healthy donors. Whole-study findings and limits: On later analysis, the bulk of CMV-associated TCR beta chains appeared to be HLA-restricted. Presence/absence analyses assumed roughly uniform sequencing depth across donors. Accurate predictions that matched the HLA-A and HLA-B alleles of most subjects were reportedly made from TCR beta sequences.

Unrecorded immune exposure was likely among donors, who were nominally healthy when sampled. This PCR relied on a set of 60 Vbeta primers and 13 Jbeta primers. Some clones are missing from TCRdb's copy, which holds only in-frame ones; the method was immunoSEQ multiplex PCR. Of more than 140,000 clones detected, 82% appear once; the ten largest clones hold roughly 3.2%. In regard to this clone: Its antigen is still unknown.

The CDR3 contains 13 residues. V dropped 5 bases and J dropped 0; count of bases not matched to a gene: 1. CDR1 SQVTM and CDR2 ANQGSEA come from the germline V gene. This chain uses TRBV29-1 with TRBJ2-3; TRBD2 agrees at 8 bases. The receptor was isolated from a man in his late teens or twenties in good health and CMV-seropositive. Sequenced: PBMCs. In DNA, the CDR3 is TGCAGCGTTCCTAGCGGGAGCACAGATACGCAGTATTTT. Its protein product is CSVPSGSTDTQYF.